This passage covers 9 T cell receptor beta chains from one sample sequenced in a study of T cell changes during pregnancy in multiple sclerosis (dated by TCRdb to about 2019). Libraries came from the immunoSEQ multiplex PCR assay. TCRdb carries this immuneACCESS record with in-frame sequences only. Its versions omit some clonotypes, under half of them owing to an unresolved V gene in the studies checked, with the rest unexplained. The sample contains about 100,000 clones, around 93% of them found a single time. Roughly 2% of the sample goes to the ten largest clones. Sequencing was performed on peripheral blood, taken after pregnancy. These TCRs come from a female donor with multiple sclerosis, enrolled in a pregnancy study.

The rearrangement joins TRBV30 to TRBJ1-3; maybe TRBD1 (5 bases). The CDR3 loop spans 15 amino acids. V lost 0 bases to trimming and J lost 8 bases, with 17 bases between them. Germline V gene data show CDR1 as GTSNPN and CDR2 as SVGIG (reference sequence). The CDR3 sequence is CAWSVNKGGADTIYF. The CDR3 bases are TGTGCCTGGAGTGTAAATAAGGGCGGGGCGGACACCATATATTTT.

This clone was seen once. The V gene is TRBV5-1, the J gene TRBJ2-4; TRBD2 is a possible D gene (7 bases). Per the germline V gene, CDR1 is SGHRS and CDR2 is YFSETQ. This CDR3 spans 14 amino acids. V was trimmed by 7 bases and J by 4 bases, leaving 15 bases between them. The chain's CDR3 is CASRPAGAKNIQYF. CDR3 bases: TGCGCCAGCCGGCCGGCGGGGGCTAAAAACATTCAGTACTTC.

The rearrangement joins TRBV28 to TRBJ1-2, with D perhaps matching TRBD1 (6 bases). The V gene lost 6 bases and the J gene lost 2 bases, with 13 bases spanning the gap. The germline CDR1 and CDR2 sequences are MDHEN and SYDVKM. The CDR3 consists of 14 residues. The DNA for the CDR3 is TGTGCCAGCAGAAAGAGTGGACAGAACTATGGCTACACCTTC. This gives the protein CASRKSGQNYGYTF.

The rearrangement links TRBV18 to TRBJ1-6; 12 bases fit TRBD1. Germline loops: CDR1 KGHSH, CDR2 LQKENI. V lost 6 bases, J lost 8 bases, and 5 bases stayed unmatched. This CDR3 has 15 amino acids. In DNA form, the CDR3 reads TGTGCCAGCTCTTTCGGGACAGGGGGCCATTCACCCCTCCACTTT. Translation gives CASSFGTGGHSPLHF. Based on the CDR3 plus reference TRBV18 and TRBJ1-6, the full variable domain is NAGVMQNPRHLVRRRGQEARLRCSPMKGHSHVYWYRQLPEEGLKFMVYLQKENIIDESGMPKERFSAEFPKEGPSILRIQQVVRGDSAAYFCASSFGTGGHSPLHFGNGTRLTVT.

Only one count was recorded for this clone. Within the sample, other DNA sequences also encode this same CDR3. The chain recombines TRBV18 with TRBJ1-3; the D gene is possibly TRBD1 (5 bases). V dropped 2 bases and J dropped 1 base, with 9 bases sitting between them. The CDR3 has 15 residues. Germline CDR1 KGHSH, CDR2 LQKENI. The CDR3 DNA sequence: TGTGCCAGCTCACCAGGGGGGATTTCTGGAAACACCATATATTTT. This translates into CASSPGGISGNTIYF.

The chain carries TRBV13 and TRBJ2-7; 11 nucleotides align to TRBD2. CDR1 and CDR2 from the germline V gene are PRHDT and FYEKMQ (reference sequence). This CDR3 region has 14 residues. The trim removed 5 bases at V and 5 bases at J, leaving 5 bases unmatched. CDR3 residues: CASSRLAGGHEQYF. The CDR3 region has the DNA TGTGCCAGCAGCAGGCTAGCGGGAGGCCACGAGCAGTACTTC.

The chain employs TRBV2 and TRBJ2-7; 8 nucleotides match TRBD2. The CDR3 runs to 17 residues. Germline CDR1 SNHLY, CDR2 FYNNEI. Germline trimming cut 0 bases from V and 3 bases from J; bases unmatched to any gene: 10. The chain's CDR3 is CASSEAGWETSGYEQYF. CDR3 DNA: TGTGCCAGCAGTGAAGCGGGTTGGGAAACTAGCGGCTACGAGCAGTACTTC.

For the CDR3, the DNA is TGTGCCAGCAGCCCCCCCGGGGGATTCCCTGAAGCTTTCTTT. Its translation: CASSPPGGFPEAFF. The V and J genes are TRBV9 and TRBJ1-1; TRBD1 might be the D (5 bases). The CDR3 is 14 residues long. The germline V gene encodes CDR1 SGDLS and CDR2 YYNGEE. V was cut by 4 bases and J by 6 bases, with 16 bases left in between. Complete variable domain (other parts from reference TRBV9 and TRBJ1-1): DSGVTQTPKHLITATGQRVTLRCSPRSGDLSVYWYQQSLDQGLQFLIQYYNGEERAKGNILERFSAQQFPDLHSELNLSSLELGDSALYFCASSPPGGFPEAFFGQGTRLTVV.

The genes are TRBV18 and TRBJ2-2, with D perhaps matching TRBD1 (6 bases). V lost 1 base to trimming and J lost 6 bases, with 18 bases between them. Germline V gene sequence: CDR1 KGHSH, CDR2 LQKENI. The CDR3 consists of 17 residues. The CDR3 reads CASSPLLRDILAGELFF. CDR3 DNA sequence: TGTGCCAGCTCACCACTACTCCGGGACATTCTAGCCGGGGAGCTGTTTTTT.